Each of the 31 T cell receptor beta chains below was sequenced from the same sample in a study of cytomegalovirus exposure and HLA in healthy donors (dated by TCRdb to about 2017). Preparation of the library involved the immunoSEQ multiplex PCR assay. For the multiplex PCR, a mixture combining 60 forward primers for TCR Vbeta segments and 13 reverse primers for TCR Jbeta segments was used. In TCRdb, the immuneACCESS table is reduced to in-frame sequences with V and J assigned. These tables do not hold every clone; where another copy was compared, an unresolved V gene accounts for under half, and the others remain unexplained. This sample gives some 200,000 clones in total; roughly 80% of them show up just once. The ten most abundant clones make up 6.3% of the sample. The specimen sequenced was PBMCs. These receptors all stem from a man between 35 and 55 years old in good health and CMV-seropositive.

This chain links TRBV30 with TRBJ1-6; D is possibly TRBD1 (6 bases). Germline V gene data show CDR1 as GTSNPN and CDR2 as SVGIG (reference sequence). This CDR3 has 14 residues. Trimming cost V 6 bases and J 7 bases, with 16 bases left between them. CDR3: CACHHGTRNSPLHF. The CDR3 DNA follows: TGTGCCTGTCACCACGGGACAAGGAATTCACCCCTCCACTTT.

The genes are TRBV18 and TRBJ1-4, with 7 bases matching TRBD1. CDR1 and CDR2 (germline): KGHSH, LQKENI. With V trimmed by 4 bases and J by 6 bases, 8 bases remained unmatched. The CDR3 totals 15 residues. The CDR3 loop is CASSLDRGRDEKLFF. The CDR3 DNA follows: TGTGCCAGCTCACTCGATAGGGGGCGTGATGAAAAACTGTTTTTT.

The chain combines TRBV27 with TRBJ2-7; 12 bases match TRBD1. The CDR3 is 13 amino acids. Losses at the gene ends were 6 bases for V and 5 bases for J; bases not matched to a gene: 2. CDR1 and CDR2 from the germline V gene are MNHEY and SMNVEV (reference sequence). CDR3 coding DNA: TGTGCCAGCAGGGGACAGGGGGCCAACGAGCAGTACTTC. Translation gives CASRGQGANEQYF.

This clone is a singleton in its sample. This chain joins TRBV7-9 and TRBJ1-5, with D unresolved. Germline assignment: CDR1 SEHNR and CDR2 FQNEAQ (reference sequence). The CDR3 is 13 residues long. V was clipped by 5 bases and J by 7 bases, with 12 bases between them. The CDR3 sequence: CASSDRGVQPQHF. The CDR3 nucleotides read TGTGCCAGCAGCGACCGGGGAGTACAGCCCCAGCATTTT.

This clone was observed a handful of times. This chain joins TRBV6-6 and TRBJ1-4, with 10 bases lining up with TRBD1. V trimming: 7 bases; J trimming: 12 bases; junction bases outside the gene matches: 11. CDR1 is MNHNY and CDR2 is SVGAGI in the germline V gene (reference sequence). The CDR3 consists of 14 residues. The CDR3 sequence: CASKSRDRGIELFF. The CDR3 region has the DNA TGTGCCAGCAAAAGCCGGGACAGGGGAATCGAACTGTTTTTT.

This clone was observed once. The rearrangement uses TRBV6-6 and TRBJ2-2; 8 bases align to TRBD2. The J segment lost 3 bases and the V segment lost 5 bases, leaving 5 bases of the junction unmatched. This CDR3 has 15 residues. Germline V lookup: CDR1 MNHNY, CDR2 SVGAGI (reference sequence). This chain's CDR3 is CASSKLAEYTGELFF. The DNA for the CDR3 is TGTGCCAGCAGTAAACTAGCGGAGTACACCGGGGAGCTGTTTTTT.

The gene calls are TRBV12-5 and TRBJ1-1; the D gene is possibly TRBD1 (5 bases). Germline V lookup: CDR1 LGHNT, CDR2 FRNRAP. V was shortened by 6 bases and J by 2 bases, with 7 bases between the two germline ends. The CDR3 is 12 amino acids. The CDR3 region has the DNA TGTGCTAGTGGGCAGGGTAACACTGAAGCTTTCTTT. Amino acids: CASGQGNTEAFF.

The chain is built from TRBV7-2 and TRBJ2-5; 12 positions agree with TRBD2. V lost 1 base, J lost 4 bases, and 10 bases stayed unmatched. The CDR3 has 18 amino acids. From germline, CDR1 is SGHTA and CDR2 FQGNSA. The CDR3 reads CASSLGELAGGLGETQYF. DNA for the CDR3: TGTGCCAGCAGCTTAGGAGAACTAGCGGGGGGCCTCGGAGAGACCCAGTACTTC.

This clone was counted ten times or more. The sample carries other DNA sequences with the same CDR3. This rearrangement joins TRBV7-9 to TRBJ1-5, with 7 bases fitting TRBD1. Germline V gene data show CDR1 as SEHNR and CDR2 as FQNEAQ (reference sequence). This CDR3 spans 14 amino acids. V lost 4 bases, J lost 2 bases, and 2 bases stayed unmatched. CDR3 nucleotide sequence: TGTGCCAGCAGCTCCACAGGGGGCAATCAGCCCCAGCATTTT. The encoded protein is CASSSTGGNQPQHF.

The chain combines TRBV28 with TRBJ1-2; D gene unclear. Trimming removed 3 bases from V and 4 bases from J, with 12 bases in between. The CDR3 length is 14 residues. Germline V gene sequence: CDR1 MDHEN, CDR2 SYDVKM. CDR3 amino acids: CASSFSGGLYGYTF. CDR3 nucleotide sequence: TGTGCCAGCAGTTTTTCCGGAGGGCTCTATGGCTACACCTTC.

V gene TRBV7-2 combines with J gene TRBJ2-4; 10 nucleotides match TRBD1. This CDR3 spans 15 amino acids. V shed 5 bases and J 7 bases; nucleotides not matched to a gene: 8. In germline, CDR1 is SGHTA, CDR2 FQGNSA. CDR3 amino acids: CASSQRQGAGNIQYF. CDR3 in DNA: TGTGCCAGCAGCCAACGACAGGGGGCGGGGAACATTCAGTACTTC.

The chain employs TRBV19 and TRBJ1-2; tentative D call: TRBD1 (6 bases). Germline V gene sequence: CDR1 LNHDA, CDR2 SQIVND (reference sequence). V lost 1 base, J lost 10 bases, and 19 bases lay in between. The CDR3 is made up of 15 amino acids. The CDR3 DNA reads TGTGCCAGTAGTATAGGGGCAGGGGCGTCAACTTCCTACACCTTC. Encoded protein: CASSIGAGASTSYTF.

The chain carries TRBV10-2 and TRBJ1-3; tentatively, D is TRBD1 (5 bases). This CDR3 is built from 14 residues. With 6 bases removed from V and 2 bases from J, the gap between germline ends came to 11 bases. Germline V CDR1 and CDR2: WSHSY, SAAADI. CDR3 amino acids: CASRSGNPGNTIYF. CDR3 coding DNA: TGCGCCAGCAGGTCAGGGAACCCTGGAAACACCATATATTTT.

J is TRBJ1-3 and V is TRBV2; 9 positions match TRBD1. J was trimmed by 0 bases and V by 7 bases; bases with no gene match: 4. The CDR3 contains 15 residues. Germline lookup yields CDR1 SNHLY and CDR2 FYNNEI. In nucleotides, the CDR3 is TGTGCCAGCAAATGGGACAGGGCCTCTGGAAACACCATATATTTT. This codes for CASKWDRASGNTIYF.

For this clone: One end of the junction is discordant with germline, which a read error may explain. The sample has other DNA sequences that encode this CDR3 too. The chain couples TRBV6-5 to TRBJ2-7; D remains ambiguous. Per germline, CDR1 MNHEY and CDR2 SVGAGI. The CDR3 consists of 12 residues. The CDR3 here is CASSYSKLEQYF. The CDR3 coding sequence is TGTGCCAGCAGCTACTCGAAGCTAGAGCAGTACTTC.

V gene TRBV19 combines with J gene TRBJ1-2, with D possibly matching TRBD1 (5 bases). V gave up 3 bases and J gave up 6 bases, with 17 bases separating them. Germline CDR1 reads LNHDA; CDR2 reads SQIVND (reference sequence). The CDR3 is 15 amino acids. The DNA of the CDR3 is TGTGCCAGTAGTATTATTGTCGGACAATTACATGGCTACACCTTC. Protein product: CASSIIVGQLHGYTF.

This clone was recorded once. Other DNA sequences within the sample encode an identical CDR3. The CDR3 here is CASSLGLTYEQYF. CDR3 coding DNA: TGTGCCAGCAGCTTGGGTTTAACCTACGAGCAGTACTTC. The chain is built from TRBV5-4 and TRBJ2-7; D gene unclear. The CDR3 contains 13 residues. From germline, CDR1 is SGHNT and CDR2 YYREEE (reference sequence). V lost 0 bases and J lost 2, with 6 bases in between.

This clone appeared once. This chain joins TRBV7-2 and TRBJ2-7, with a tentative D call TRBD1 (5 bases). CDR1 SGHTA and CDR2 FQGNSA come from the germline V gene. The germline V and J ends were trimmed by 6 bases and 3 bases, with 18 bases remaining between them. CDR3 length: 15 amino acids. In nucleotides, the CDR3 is TGTGCCAGCAGTCCCCTGGGGCAGGGTGTCTACGAGCAGTACTTC. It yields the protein CASSPLGQGVYEQYF.

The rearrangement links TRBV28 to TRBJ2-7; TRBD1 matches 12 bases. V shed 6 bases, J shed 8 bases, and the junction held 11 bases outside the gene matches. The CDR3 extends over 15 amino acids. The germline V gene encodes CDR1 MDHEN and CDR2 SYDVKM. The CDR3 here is CASRNSGTGGAKQYF. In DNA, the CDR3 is TGTGCCAGCAGAAACTCTGGGACAGGGGGCGCGAAGCAGTACTTC.

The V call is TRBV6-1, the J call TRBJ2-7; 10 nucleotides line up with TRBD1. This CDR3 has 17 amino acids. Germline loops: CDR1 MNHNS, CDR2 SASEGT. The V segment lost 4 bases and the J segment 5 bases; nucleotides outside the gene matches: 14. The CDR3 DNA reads TGTGCCAGCAGTGGGGATCCCCCGACAGGGGGCATCGACGAGCAGTACTTC. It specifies CASSGDPPTGGIDEQYF.

CDR3 DNA: TGTGCCAGCAGCCCGCCTCCTTTTGAGGCTTTCTTT. Its protein is CASSPPPFEAFF. The chain recombines TRBV7-9 with TRBJ1-1; unclear D gene. CDR1 is SEHNR, CDR2 FQNEAQ, per germline (reference sequence). Trimming removed 5 bases at V and 11 bases at J, with 15 bases between. The CDR3 is 12 residues long.

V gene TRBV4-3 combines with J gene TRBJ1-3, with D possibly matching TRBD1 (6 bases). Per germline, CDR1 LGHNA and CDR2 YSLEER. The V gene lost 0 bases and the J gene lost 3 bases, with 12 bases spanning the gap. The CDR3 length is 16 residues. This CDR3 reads CASSQDGGARGNTIYF. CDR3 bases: TGCGCCAGCAGCCAAGATGGGGGGGCGCGTGGAAACACCATATATTTT.

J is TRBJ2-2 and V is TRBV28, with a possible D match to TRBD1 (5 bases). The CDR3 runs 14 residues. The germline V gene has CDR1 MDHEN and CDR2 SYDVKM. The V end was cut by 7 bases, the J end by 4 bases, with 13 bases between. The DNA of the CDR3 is TGTGCCAGCACCTCACAGGAACGCACCGGGGAGCTGTTTTTT. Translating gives CASTSQERTGELFF.

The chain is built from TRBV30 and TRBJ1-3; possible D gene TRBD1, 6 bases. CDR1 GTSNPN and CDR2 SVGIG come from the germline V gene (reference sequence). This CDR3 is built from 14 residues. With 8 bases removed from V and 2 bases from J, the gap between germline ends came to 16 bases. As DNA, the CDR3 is TGTGCCAGTACTGATAACAGGGCTGGAAACACCATATATTTT. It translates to CASTDNRAGNTIYF.

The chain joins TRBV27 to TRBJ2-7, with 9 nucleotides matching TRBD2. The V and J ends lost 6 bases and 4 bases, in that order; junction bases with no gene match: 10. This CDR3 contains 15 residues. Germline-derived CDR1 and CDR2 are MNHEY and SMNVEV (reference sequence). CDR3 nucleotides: TGTGCCAGCAGCGAGGGCGGGGGGGGTTGGTACGAGCAGTACTTC. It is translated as CASSEGGGGWYEQYF.

The CDR3: CASSTQRSRNFQETQYF. In DNA, the CDR3 is TGTGCCAGCAGTACACAGAGATCACGAAACTTTCAAGAGACCCAGTACTTC. The chain uses TRBV27 and TRBJ2-5; D gene ambiguous. CDR1 is MNHEY and CDR2 is SMNVEV in the germline V gene (reference sequence). There are 17 residues in the CDR3. The V gene lost 5 bases and the J gene lost 2 bases, with 21 bases spanning the gap.

The CDR3 DNA follows: TGTGCCAGCGGGGTCGGGGTACAAGAGACCCAGTACTTC. Translated: CASGVGVQETQYF. V is TRBV7-2 and J is TRBJ2-5; the D gene is possibly TRBD2 (5 bases). Trimming took 8 bases from V and 2 from J, leaving 12 bases between them. The CDR3 is 13 residues long. The V gene's germline CDR1 is SGHTA and CDR2 FQGNSA. The entire variable domain, with the rest obtained from reference TRBV7-2 and TRBJ2-5, is as follows: GAGVSQSPSNKVTEKGKDVELRCDPISGHTALYWYRQSLGQGLEFLIYFQGNSAPDKSGLPSDRFSAERTGGSVSTLTIQRTQQEDSAVYLCASGVGVQETQYFGPGTRLLVL.

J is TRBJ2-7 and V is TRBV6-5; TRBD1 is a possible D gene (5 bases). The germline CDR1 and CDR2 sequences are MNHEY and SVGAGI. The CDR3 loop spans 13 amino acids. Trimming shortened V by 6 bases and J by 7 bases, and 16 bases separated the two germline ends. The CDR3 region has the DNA TGTGCCAGCAGCCGGACATTACAATGGGAGCAGTACTTC. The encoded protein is CASSRTLQWEQYF.

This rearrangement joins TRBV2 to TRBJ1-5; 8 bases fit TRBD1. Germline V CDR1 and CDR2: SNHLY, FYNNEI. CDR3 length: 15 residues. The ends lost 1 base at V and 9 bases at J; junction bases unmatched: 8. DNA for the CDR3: TGTGCCAGCAGTGAAGATGGACAGGGTGCGACGCCCCAGCATTTT. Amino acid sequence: CASSEDGQGATPQHF.

This CDR3 is CASSASGGRANVLTF. CDR3 DNA sequence: TGTGCCAGCAGCGCCAGCGGGGGGAGGGCCAACGTCCTGACTTTC. V and J are TRBV9 and TRBJ2-6, with 9 bases aligning to TRBD2. The V gene end was trimmed by 3 bases and the J gene end by 5 bases; junction bases not matched to a gene: 3. This CDR3 spans 15 amino acids. The germline gives CDR1 SGDLS, CDR2 YYNGEE.

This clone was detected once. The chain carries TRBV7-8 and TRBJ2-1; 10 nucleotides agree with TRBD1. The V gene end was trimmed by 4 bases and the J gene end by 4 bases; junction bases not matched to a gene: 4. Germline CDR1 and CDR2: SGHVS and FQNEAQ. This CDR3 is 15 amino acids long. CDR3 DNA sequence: TGTGCCAGCAGCTGGGGGACAGGGGATTACAATGAGCAGTTCTTC. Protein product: CASSWGTGDYNEQFF.